The text below deals with one T cell receptor beta chain. Its antigen is undetermined. This entry comes from a study of blood T cells in healthy people across ages. Overall study results and limits: The study found more naive CD4+ cells and higher diversity in long-lived than aged donors. Estimates based on one million T cells were treated as lower bounds.

The second PCR ran roughly 6 to 11 cycles with a sample-barcoded 5' primer and J-beta primers. TCRdb reprocessed the 5' RACE reads via MiXCR and lists one record per CDR3 protein. In the table there are under 950,000 distinct CDR3 sequences, roughly 20% of which are singletons. Per sample, at least 6 micrograms of total RNA were extracted. The CDR3 sequence is 14 residues long. Between the trimmed V and J ends, which lost 4 bases and 4 bases, there was a span of 10 bases. The germline CDR1 and CDR2 sequences are SGHTA and FQGNSA. The material sequenced was blood. This TCR was recovered from a man between 70 and 80 years old in good health. This sequence joins TRBV7-2 and TRBJ1-4, with D possibly being TRBD1 (6 bases). CDR3 protein: CASSSRGDNEKLFF. The DNA of the CDR3 is TGTGCCAGCAGCTCAAGGGGGGATAATGAAAAACTGTTTTTT.